A selection of T cell receptor beta chains follows, all from one sample in a study of Tregs in tolerant kidney transplant recipients. Sequencing used immunoSEQ multiplex PCR; TCRdb keeps in-frame clones, though not all of them. The sample has some 65,000 clones, over 80% seen once. Input material: CD4+ T cells from blood. The source is a human donor in good health. Each CDR3 is given with its conserved first and last residue. Each record gives: CDR3 protein, V gene, clone size, D gene. The D gene is left open where the match is weak. The size entry is marked missing in some rows and otherwise reads once, few, many or a size class.

CASSPDGELFF | TRBV4-3 | - | -
CASSSAPGQHYEQYF | TRBV7-2 | once | -
CASSLAGTGVGELFF | TRBV5-4 | once | TRBD1
CASSQGGIHEQYF | TRBV6-6 | - | -
CASSYSDTEAFF | TRBV6-6 | few | -
CASSVGTPGLAGAHTGELFF | TRBV9 | - | TRBD2
CASSPLVSGAYEQYF | TRBV27 | once | -
CASGSTDTQYF | TRBV27 | - | -
CASSKVDPDSTYNEQFF | TRBV21-1 | - | -
CAWTRGAYEQYF | TRBV30 | - | TRBD2
CAWSLNPREGTEAFF | TRBV30 | few | -
CASSLKQGREKLFF | TRBV5-1 | - | -
CASSRPPSYEQYF | TRBV5-6 | - | -
CASSRGGDTSSYEQYF | TRBV5-1 | - | -
CASSLSAGNIYNEQFF | TRBV7-2 | - | -
CASSLFSGANSGANVLTF | TRBV9 | - | TRBD2
CASSYSPGQYYEQYF | TRBV6-6 | - | TRBD1
CASSGDGNTEAFF | TRBV6-5 | few | -
CASSPKQGPHF | TRBV18 | - | -
CASSLGGLYNSPLHF | TRBV5-1 | - | -
CASSHPPQTYEQYF | TRBV7-2 | - | -
CASSFGSIPGNTIYF | TRBV11-2 | - | -
CASSSDRGLNEQYF | TRBV11-3 | - | TRBD1
CASSNYGSNSNQPQHF | TRBV21-1 | - | -
CASSQGTGQATDTQYF | TRBV14 | - | -
CASSRGPQGQTEAFF | TRBV5-4 | - | TRBD1
CASSRGVRTEAFF | TRBV7-2 | - | -
CASSPLAGGDTGELFF | TRBV16 | - | TRBD2
CASKTSGGPRELFF | TRBV10-2 | - | TRBD2
CASSTNVGQGASYGYTF | TRBV5-1 | - | TRBD1
CASSHRLAGGPIVETQYF | TRBV7-2 | - | TRBD2